The rows below give T cell receptor beta chains drawn from one sample of a study of post-analysis software for immune sequencing data. MiXCR was run by TCRdb on the PCR reads, yielding one entry per CDR3 protein. The sample has some 370,000 distinct CDR3 sequences, approximately 38% seen once. The sequenced material came from blood. Receptors were obtained from a girl between 10 and 17 years old with multiple sclerosis. The CDR3 runs from the conserved cysteine through the conserved F or W. A D gene is named only where the DNA matches it firmly. A row's size may be missing; if present it is once, few, many or a size class.

D gene	clone size	V gene	J gene	CDR3 length	CDR3 DNA	CDR3 protein
TRBD2	-	TRBV3-1	TRBJ2-1	18	TGTGCCAGCAGCCAAAATCCCTTTAGCGGGGGATCCTACAATGAGCAGTTCTTC	CASSQNPFSGGSYNEQFF
TRBD1	-	TRBV27	TRBJ2-3	15	TGTGCCAGCATACCCCAGAGGGGGCTTGAAGATACGCAGTATTTT	CASIPQRGLEDTQYF
-	-	TRBV7-9	TRBJ1-5	15	TGTGCCAGCAGCCCCGCTGGAGGGGGAGGTCAGCCCCAGCATTTT	CASSPAGGGGQPQHF
-	-	TRBV7-9	TRBJ2-5	11	TGTGCCAGCAGCCAGGACAGCCATCAGTACTTC	CASSQDSHQYF
TRBD1	-	TRBV24-1	TRBJ2-1	13	TGTGCCACCAGTGTGGGGGACAGAAATGAGCAGTTCTTC	CATSVGDRNEQFF
-	few	TRBV20-1	TRBJ2-7	15	TGCAGTGCTACAAAGGGGGACCCCTCGGCCCACGAGCAGTACTTC	CSATKGDPSAHEQYF
-	-	TRBV7-9	TRBJ1-5	14	TGTGCCAGCAGCTCTGAGACGCTGAATCAGCCCCAGCATTTT	CASSSETLNQPQHF
TRBD1	few	TRBV5-5	TRBJ2-1	11	TGTGCCAGCAGCCACGGGACAGGGCAGTTCTTC	CASSHGTGQFF
-	-	TRBV4-1	TRBJ2-1	16	TGCGCCAGCAGCCAAGATAGGGGGGCCCTTCGGTATGAGCAGTTCTTC	CASSQDRGALRYEQFF
-	few	TRBV5-6	TRBJ2-7	12	TGTGCCAGCAGCTGGGGACCGCTCGAGCAGTACTTC	CASSWGPLEQYF
-	few	TRBV6-1	TRBJ1-2	17	TGTGTCAGCAGTGAAGGGGACATCTACGACCTACCCTATGGCTACACCTTC	CVSSEGDIYDLPYGYTF
TRBD1	few	TRBV6-5	TRBJ2-7	19	TGTGCCAGCAGTTACGGGAACCGGGACAGGGAAATGAGACCCTACGAGCAGTACTTC	CASSYGNRDREMRPYEQYF
TRBD1	-	TRBV20-1	TRBJ2-7	13	TGCAGTGTCGGACAGGGGCACTCCTACGAGCAGTACTTC	CSVGQGHSYEQYF
TRBD2	-	TRBV15	TRBJ2-1	15	TGTGCCACCAGCAGAGGGGGGGGAATGAACAATGAGCAGTTCTTC	CATSRGGGMNNEQFF
TRBD1	-	TRBV7-2	TRBJ2-4	15	TGTGCCAGCAGCTTAACAGGGGTGGGCGGAAACATTCAGTACTTC	CASSLTGVGGNIQYF
-	-	TRBV6-2/TRBV6-3	TRBJ1-1	15	TGTGCCAGCGGATCCCAGGGACGGGGCAACACTGAAGCTTTCTTT	CASGSQGRGNTEAFF
TRBD1	-	TRBV28	TRBJ1-6	15	TGTGCCAGCCTGTCGGGGACAGGGGTTAATTCACCCCTCCACTTT	CASLSGTGVNSPLHF
-	-	TRBV3-1	TRBJ2-7	15	TGTGCCAGCAGCCCCCGCGAGGGGCGAGGCTACGAGCAGTACTTC	CASSPREGRGYEQYF
TRBD2	few	TRBV5-4	TRBJ2-3	15	TGTGCCAGCAGCCCCGGGGGGACCAGCACAGATACGCAGTATTTT	CASSPGGTSTDTQYF
-	once	TRBV7-3	TRBJ2-1	12	TGTACCAGCAGCTCATCCTACAATGAGCAGTTCTTC	CTSSSSYNEQFF
-	-	TRBV6-5	TRBJ2-2	12	TGTGCCAGCAGTTTCTATGGCGGGGAGCTGTTTTTT	CASSFYGGELFF
-	-	TRBV15	TRBJ2-3	12	TGTGCCACCAGAGACGGGAGCGATACGCAGTACTTT	CATRDGSDTQYF
-	-	TRBV20-1	TRBJ2-2	12	TGCAGTGCCGGGGGGAACACCGGGGAGCTGTTTTTT	CSAGGNTGELFF
-	once	TRBV4-1	TRBJ2-3	18	TGCGCCAGCAGCCAAGAGGCTTCGGCACTCCCGCGCACAGATACGCAGTATTTT	CASSQEASALPRTDTQYF
TRBD1	-	TRBV7-9	TRBJ2-7	13	TGTGCCAGCAGCACTACAGGGGCCTACGAGCAGTACTTC	CASSTTGAYEQYF
TRBD2	-	TRBV13	TRBJ2-1	15	TGTGCCACGAAAATACTAGCGGGGGTCTACAATGAGCAGTTCTTC	CATKILAGVYNEQFF
-	-	TRBV7-2	TRBJ1-1	13	TGTGCCAGCAGCTTAGGCGGGGGGCGGGAAGCTTTCTTT	CASSLGGGREAFF
TRBD1	-	TRBV20-1	TRBJ2-1	18	TGCAGTGCTAGCGGGGGGACAGGGGCGCTCCTTTCCTACAATGAGCAGTTCTTC	CSASGGTGALLSYNEQFF
-	-	TRBV5-6	TRBJ2-6	13	TGTGCCAGCAGCCGGGACTCTCTCAACGTCCTGACTTTC	CASSRDSLNVLTF
-	-	TRBV7-3	TRBJ2-5	14	TGTGCCAGCAGCTCCTCAGGGGAACAAGAGACCCGGTACTTC	CASSSSGEQETRYF
-	-	TRBV6-2/TRBV6-3	TRBJ1-1	13	TGTGCCAGCAGTTACCGGGCGAACACTGAAGCTTTCTTT	CASSYRANTEAFF
TRBD1	few	TRBV28	TRBJ1-2	17	TGTGCCAGCACCTCAACGGGGACAGGGTACAGAGGCTATGGCTACACCTTC	CASTSTGTGYRGYGYTF
TRBD1	few	TRBV5-1	TRBJ1-2	15	TGCGCCAGCAGACACGGGACAGGGAAGGACTATGGCTACACCTTC	CASRHGTGKDYGYTF
-	few	TRBV6-2/TRBV6-3	TRBJ2-6	16	TGTGCCAGCAGTCACAGGGAGAGATCTGGGGCCAACGTCCTGACTTTC	CASSHRERSGANVLTF
TRBD1	-	TRBV11-2	TRBJ2-2	16	TGTGCCAGCAGACGTCCGGGACAGGGTTTATCCGGGGAGCTGTTTTTT	CASRRPGQGLSGELFF
TRBD2	many	TRBV7-2	TRBJ2-1	14	TGTGCCAGCAGCTTAAGCGGGGGGGTCAATGAGCAGTTCTTC	CASSLSGGVNEQFF
-	-	TRBV12-3/TRBV12-4	TRBJ1-4	13	TGTGCCAGCAGTGGGGAAGCTAATGAAAAACGGTTTTTT	CASSGEANEKRFF
-	few	TRBV10-3	TRBJ1-5	13	TGTGCCATCAGTGAAGGGCAGGCTCAGCCCCAGCATTTT	CAISEGQAQPQHF
TRBD1	-	TRBV9	TRBJ2-2	17	TGTGCCAGCAGCGCCAGACAGGGGGGCTCCAACACCGGGGAGCTGTTTTTT	CASSARQGGSNTGELFF
-	-	TRBV6-2/TRBV6-3	TRBJ2-7	13	TGTGCCAGCAGTTCTGGAAATATCTACGAGCAGTACTTC	CASSSGNIYEQYF
-	-	TRBV5-6	TRBJ2-3	13	TGTGCCAGCAGCCCCGACCGCCTAGATACGCAGTATTTT	CASSPDRLDTQYF
-	-	TRBV6-6	TRBJ1-4	12	TGTGCCAGCAAGGGGCCTAACGAAAAACTGTTTTTT	CASKGPNEKLFF
-	-	TRBV7-3	TRBJ2-6	16	TGTGCCAGCGGCTTAACACCAGGGTCTGGGGCCGACGTCCTGACTTTC	CASGLTPGSGADVLTF
TRBD1	-	TRBV19	TRBJ2-7	15	TGTGCCAGTAGTTCTGCCGGGACAGGGGACCACGAGCAGTACTTC	CASSSAGTGDHEQYF
TRBD2	-	TRBV6-1	TRBJ2-5	17	TGTGCCAGTCGACCCGATAGACTAGCGGGGGAGAAAGAGACCCAGTACTTC	CASRPDRLAGEKETQYF